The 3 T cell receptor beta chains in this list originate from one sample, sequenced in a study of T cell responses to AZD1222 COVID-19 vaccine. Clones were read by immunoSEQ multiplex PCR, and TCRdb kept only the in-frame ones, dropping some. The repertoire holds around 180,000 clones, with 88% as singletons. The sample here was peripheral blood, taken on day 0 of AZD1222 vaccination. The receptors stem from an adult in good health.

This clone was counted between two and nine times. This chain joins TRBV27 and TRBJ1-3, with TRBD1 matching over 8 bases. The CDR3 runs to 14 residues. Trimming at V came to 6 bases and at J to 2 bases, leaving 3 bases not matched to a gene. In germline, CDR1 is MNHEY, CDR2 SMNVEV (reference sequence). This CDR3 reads CASRKTGAGNTIYF. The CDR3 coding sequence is TGTGCCAGCAGAAAGACAGGGGCTGGAAACACCATATATTTT.

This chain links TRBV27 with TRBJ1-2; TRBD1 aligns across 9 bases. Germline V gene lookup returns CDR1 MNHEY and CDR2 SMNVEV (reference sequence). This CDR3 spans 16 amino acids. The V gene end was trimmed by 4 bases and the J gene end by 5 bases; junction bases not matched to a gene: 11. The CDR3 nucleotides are TGTGCCAGCAGTTCCAACCCGACAGGGGGGTATTATGGCTACACCTTC. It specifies CASSSNPTGGYYGYTF.

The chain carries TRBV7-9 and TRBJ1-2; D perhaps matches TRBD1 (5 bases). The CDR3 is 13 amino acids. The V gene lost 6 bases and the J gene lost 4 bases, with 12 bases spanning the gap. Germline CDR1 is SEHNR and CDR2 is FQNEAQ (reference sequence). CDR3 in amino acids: CASSIATGYGYTF. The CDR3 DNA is TGTGCCAGCAGTATCGCCACAGGCTATGGCTACACCTTC.